Below, 23 T cell receptor beta chains from the same sample are listed, as sequenced in a study of metastatic and nonmetastatic thyroid tumors. MiXCR re-clonotyped the PCR reads for TCRdb. Here the sample spans approximately 16,000 clones, about 31% being singletons. Nobody among the patients had been given any treatment before thyroid surgery. Sequencing was done on a sample of tumor tissue. The source is a female donor with papillary thyroid cancer or a benign thyroid nodule (not recorded which). Some clones in this sample may be carry-over from other donors' samples.

The chain combines TRBV20-1 with TRBJ2-7; TRBD2 aligns across 7 bases. The V gene's germline CDR1 is DFQATT and CDR2 SNEGSKA (reference sequence). The V and J ends lost 0 bases and 3 bases, in that order; junction bases with no gene match: 11. This CDR3 is 16 amino acids long. The CDR3 DNA follows: TGCAGTGCTAGAGAGTGGGCGGGACTACAGAACTACGAGCAGTACTTC. This sequence encodes CSAREWAGLQNYEQYF.

This clone came up a few times. The rearrangement uses TRBV30 and TRBJ1-2; D ambiguous. Germline V gene sequence: CDR1 GTSNPN, CDR2 SVGIG (reference sequence). The V gene lost 1 base and the J gene lost 7 bases, with 19 bases spanning the gap. The CDR3 runs 15 residues. CDR3 sequence reads: CAWSGTAVSVSGYTF. As DNA, the CDR3 is TGTGCCTGGAGTGGGACGGCAGTGAGCGTAAGTGGCTACACCTTC.

This chain joins TRBV20-1 and TRBJ1-1; no reliable D call. The germline gives CDR1 DFQATT, CDR2 SNEGSKA (reference sequence). The CDR3 contains 14 residues. V shed 5 bases and J shed 0 bases, with 13 bases lying between them. CDR3 in DNA: TGCAGTGCTCCCCGTCCGGGCCTGAACACTGAAGCTTTCTTT. This codes for CSAPRPGLNTEAFF.

This clone was seen repeatedly, ten times or more. The V call is TRBV12-3 or TRBV12-4, the J call TRBJ1-4; TRBD1 agrees at 10 bases. This CDR3 has 15 residues. Trimming took 6 bases from V and 10 from J; bases not matched to a gene: 11. CDR3 sequence (DNA): TGTGCCAGCAGGTCCAGGACAGGGGGAGTCGGAAAACTGTTTTTT. This sequence encodes CASRSRTGGVGKLFF.

This clone was seen a few times. The V gene is TRBV12-3 or TRBV12-4, the J gene TRBJ1-5, with TRBD1 matching 7 bases. J gave up 7 bases and V 7 bases, and 16 bases lay outside the gene matches. The CDR3 covers 16 residues. CDR3 sequence reads: CASNPGGNRGGQPQHF. In nucleotides, the CDR3 is TGTGCCAGCAATCCCGGCGGGAACAGGGGTGGCCAGCCCCAGCATTTT.

This clone has more than one count but fewer than ten. The chain joins TRBV11-2 to TRBJ1-5, with a weak D call TRBD1 (6 bases). The CDR3 totals 16 residues. Per germline, CDR1 SGHAT and CDR2 FQNNGV. The germline V and J ends were trimmed by 4 bases and 1 base, with 14 bases remaining between them. CDR3 coding DNA: TGTGCCAGCAGCTCGTCAGGGGATTCGAGCAATCAGCCCCAGCATTTT. This encodes CASSSSGDSSNQPQHF.

This clone was recorded many times. V gene TRBV5-6 combines with J gene TRBJ2-5, with D hard to call. The CDR3 contains 13 residues. Germline lookup yields CDR1 SGHDT and CDR2 YYEEEE. The V end was cut by 3 bases, the J end by 2 bases, with 8 bases between. CDR3 residues: CASSSGLQETQYF. CDR3 sequence (DNA): TGTGCCAGCAGCTCCGGGCTTCAAGAGACCCAGTACTTC.

This clone was counted ten times or more. The chain is built from TRBV28 and TRBJ2-7; D unclear. Germline CDR1 is MDHEN and CDR2 is SYDVKM. V lost 5 bases and J lost 4, with 9 bases in between. This CDR3 is built from 12 residues. The CDR3: CASSPPGYEQYF. The CDR3 DNA is TGTGCCAGCAGTCCCCCCGGGTACGAGCAGTACTTC.

The chain couples TRBV25-1 to TRBJ2-1; perhaps D is TRBD1 or TRBD2 (5 bases each). The CDR3 has 12 residues. Per germline, CDR1 MGHDK and CDR2 SYGVNS. V gave up 1 base and J gave up 15 bases, with 13 bases separating them. The CDR3 region is CASSESGDRWFF. The CDR3 DNA sequence: TGTGCCAGCAGTGAATCTGGGGACCGGTGGTTCTTC.

This clone was observed many times. V is TRBV5-7 and J is TRBJ1-1, with TRBD1 identical over 11 bases. TRBV5-7 is given ORF status, its function remaining uncertain. The ends lost 0 bases at V and 2 bases at J; junction bases unmatched: 6. This CDR3 comprises 17 residues. Here the CDR3 DNA reads TGTGCCAGCAGCTTGGAAGGACAGGGGGCGTTTAACACTGAAGCTTTCTTT. It yields the protein CASSLEGQGAFNTEAFF.

This chain's CDR3 is CASSQDRTGELFF. CDR3 in DNA: TGCGCCAGCAGCCAAGATCGAACCGGGGAGCTGTTTTTT. The chain combines TRBV4-1 with TRBJ2-2; no clear D. Trimming removed 0 bases at V and 5 bases at J, with 4 bases between. Germline loops: CDR1 MGHRA, CDR2 YSYEKL. There are 13 residues in the CDR3.

By its share, this clone is large (0.1 to 1%). The V call is TRBV25-1, the J call TRBJ2-2; D uncertain. The CDR3 sequence is 12 residues long. CDR1 and CDR2 (germline): MGHDK, SYGVNS. Trimming left V 8 bases short and J 6 bases short, with 10 bases between. The CDR3 region is CASSDPAGELFF. The CDR3, as DNA: TGTGCCAGCTCCGACCCTGCCGGGGAGCTGTTTTTT.

V usage is TRBV6-1 and J usage is TRBJ2-7; 9 bases map to TRBD1. V dropped 5 bases and J dropped 5; count of bases not matched to a gene: 10. Germline values: CDR1 MNHNS, CDR2 SASEGT. The CDR3 is made up of 15 amino acids. CDR3 nucleotide sequence: TGTGCCAGCAGTCGCCCCTACGGGACAGGGAACGAGCAGTACTTC. It encodes CASSRPYGTGNEQYF.

V is TRBV20-1 and J is TRBJ2-1; the match to TRBD2 covers 7 bases. This CDR3 is 15 amino acids long. Germline-derived CDR1 and CDR2 are DFQATT and SNEGSKA (reference sequence). With V trimmed by 3 bases and J by 0 bases, 5 bases remained unmatched. This CDR3 is CSASRGLTSYNEQFF. The CDR3 coding sequence is TGCAGTGCTAGTAGGGGACTAACCTCCTACAATGAGCAGTTCTTC.

This clone is termed medium-sized (0.01 to 0.1%). The chain recombines TRBV5-8 with TRBJ1-1; 12 bases agree with TRBD1. CDR1 is SGHTS, CDR2 YDEGEE, per germline. V lost 5 bases, J lost 6 bases, and 11 bases stayed unmatched. This CDR3 is built from 16 residues. This CDR3 reads CASSRDRGPFIAEAFF. The CDR3 bases are TGTGCCAGCAGTCGGGACAGGGGGCCATTTATAGCTGAAGCTTTCTTT. Full variable domain (rest looked up from reference TRBV5-8 and TRBJ1-1): EAGVTQSPTHLIKTRGQQATLRCSPISGHTSVYWYQQALGLGLQFLLWYDEGEERNRGNFPPRFSGRQFPNYSSELNVNALELEDSALYLCASSRDRGPFIAEAFFGQGTRLTVV.

The genes are TRBV20-1 and TRBJ1-2; no reliable D call. V was clipped by 4 bases and J by 4 bases, with 16 bases between them. Germline lookup yields CDR1 DFQATT and CDR2 SNEGSKA (reference sequence). The CDR3 covers 14 residues. The CDR3 DNA follows: TGCAGTGCTATATTACGTGGGGTCGGCTATGGCTACACCTTC. Its protein is CSAILRGVGYGYTF.

J is TRBJ2-1 and V is TRBV11-2, with 10 positions matching TRBD1. The ends lost 5 bases at V and 7 bases at J; junction bases unmatched: 5. CDR1 is SGHAT and CDR2 is FQNNGV in the germline V gene. This CDR3 is 14 amino acids long. The CDR3 DNA is TGTGCCAGCAGCCTCAGGACAGGGGGAAATGAGCAGTTCTTC. This codes for CASSLRTGGNEQFF. Based on the CDR3 plus reference TRBV11-2 and TRBJ2-1, the full variable domain is EAGVAQSPRYKIIEKRQSVAFWCNPISGHATLYWYQQILGQGPKLLIQFQNNGVVDDSQLPKDRFSAERLKGVDSTLKIQPAKLEDSAVYLCASSLRTGGNEQFFGPGTRLTVL.

This clone was detected only a few times. The chain combines TRBV6-1 with TRBJ2-3; 10 nucleotides align to TRBD2. The CDR3 contains 14 residues. J gave up 3 bases and V 10 bases, and 7 bases lay outside the gene matches. Germline loops: CDR1 MNHNS, CDR2 SASEGT. CDR3 sequence: CATQAGGRTDTQYF. CDR3 nucleotides: TGTGCCACACAAGCGGGAGGGCGTACAGATACGCAGTATTTT.

This clone was detected ten times or more. The rearrangement uses TRBV11-2 and TRBJ2-2; D may be TRBD1 or TRBD2 (5 bases each). Trimming left V 0 bases short and J 4 bases short, with 15 bases between. This CDR3 is built from 17 residues. Germline CDR1 reads SGHAT; CDR2 reads FQNNGV. CDR3 bases: TGTGCCAGCAGCTTAGAGGGTGGGACGCCGGGCACCGGGGAGCTGTTTTTT. Protein: CASSLEGGTPGTGELFF.

This clone was observed at least ten times. A much larger clone sits a single nucleotide away, making a read error possible. The V gene is TRBV20-1, the J gene TRBJ2-3; D tentatively fits TRBD1 or TRBD2 (5 bases each). This CDR3 is 15 amino acids long. Looked up from germline, CDR1 is DFQATT and CDR2 is SNEGSKA (reference sequence). Trimming stripped 6 bases from V and 4 bases from J, with 20 bases between. The CDR3 nucleotides read TGCAGTGCCTATAACCCGGGACGAGTTTCAGATACGCAGTATTTT. Its translation: CSAYNPGRVSDTQYF.

The CDR3: CASSGGLAGGPTDTQYF. CDR3 DNA: TGTGCCAGCAGTGGAGGATTAGCGGGAGGGCCTACAGATACGCAGTATTTT. V is TRBV6-1 and J is TRBJ2-3, with 11 positions matching TRBD2. The CDR3 sequence is 17 residues long. The V and J ends lost 4 bases and 3 bases, in that order; junction bases with no gene match: 9. The germline V gene encodes CDR1 MNHNS and CDR2 SASEGT.

This clone showed up just a few times. The chain combines TRBV6-2 or TRBV6-3 with TRBJ2-2; no clear D gene. V was shortened by 4 bases and J by 5 bases, with 11 bases between the two germline ends. The length of the CDR3 is 14 residues. Germline assignment: CDR1 MNHEY and CDR2 SVGEGT. CDR3 sequence (DNA): TGTGCCAGCAGTTCGTTTTGGGATACCGGGGAGCTGTTTTTT. It specifies CASSSFWDTGELFF.

The V gene is TRBV20-1, the J gene TRBJ2-7, with TRBD1 as a possible D gene (6 bases). The CDR3 is 13 residues long. Between the trimmed V and J ends, which lost 4 bases and 7 bases, there was a span of 17 bases. CDR1 is DFQATT, CDR2 SNEGSKA, per germline (reference sequence). Written as DNA, the CDR3 is TGCAGTGCTACGGACAGTTCTTGGGGGGAGCAGTACTTC. Protein: CSATDSSWGEQYF.